This T cell receptor (beta chain) was profiled in a study of blood T cell repertoires in COVID-19 (TCRdb year 2020). Regarding the study in general: Collaborator samples came from the United States, Italy and Spain and covered acute and convalescent phases of COVID-19. Where available, HLA class I and class II types were obtained from metadata supplied by the sample provider rather than from assay-based typing. The sample metadata nearly always contained a de-identified subject ID, COVID-19 status, age in years and sex. The material from the prospective study consisted of cDNA or gDNA derived from T cells, B-cell-depleted T cells, or PBMCs. The repertoires were released in a freely available public database meant as a resource for research on the immune response to SARS-CoV-2. Deeply sampled blood TCRbeta repertoires from subjects exposed to, actively infected with, or recovered from COVID-19 were included in the dataset. Samples came from the ongoing ImmuneRACE study (first 160 participants) plus 1,254 subjects from 6 global collaborators. Overall study outcomes, separate from this receptor: How much clinical and demographic metadata was included differed by source and by participant, and the metadata was provided uncurated.

TCRbeta CDR3 regions were amplified from genomic DNA by means of the immunoSEQ Assay, a bias-controlled multiplex PCR. As for how the authors treated the data: Nucleated cell counts per sample were estimated from amplification of reference gene primers within the assay. To quantify the absolute abundance of each unique TCRbeta CDR3 rearrangement, sequence reads were collapsed and filtered. Productive Simpson clonality was computed per sample as the square root of Simpson's diversity index over productive rearrangements. TCRdb stores this immuneACCESS table with in-frame sequences only. Part of the clones is absent; in the studies checked, under half of the shortfall reflects unresolved V genes, and no reason is known for the rest. The D gene and trimming were derived from the DNA, and the V and J assignments and clone size from that table. The sample table records more than 95,000 clones; around 89% of these occur just once. The leading ten clones occupy 1.5% of the sample.

This clone was counted once. It lacks a known antigen. No base quality information exists; no much larger clone differs at one position. Whole blood was collected in K2EDTA tubes by collaborating institutions according to the institutions' own protocols. Collaborator samples were shipped for TCRbeta analysis as frozen whole blood, isolated PBMCs, or DNA extracted from either sample type. The CDR3, cysteine through phenylalanine, is 17 amino acids long. The DNA shown is the 51-base CDR3, in frame from base 1. Compared with germline, V lacks 4 bases and J lacks 2 bases; bases without a gene match: 5. The germline V gene yields LGHNA for CDR1 and YNFKEQ for CDR2.

Here the chain combines TRBV4-2 and TRBJ2-1, and TRBD2 aligns with 13 junction nucleotides. This TCR was recovered from a human donor in a cohort sampled during active COVID-19. The sample was peripheral blood. The nucleotide sequence reads as follows: TGTGCCAGCAGCCGCCGACTAGCGGGGGGTACCTACAATGAGCAGTTCTTC. Protein translation: CASSRRLAGGTYNEQFF.